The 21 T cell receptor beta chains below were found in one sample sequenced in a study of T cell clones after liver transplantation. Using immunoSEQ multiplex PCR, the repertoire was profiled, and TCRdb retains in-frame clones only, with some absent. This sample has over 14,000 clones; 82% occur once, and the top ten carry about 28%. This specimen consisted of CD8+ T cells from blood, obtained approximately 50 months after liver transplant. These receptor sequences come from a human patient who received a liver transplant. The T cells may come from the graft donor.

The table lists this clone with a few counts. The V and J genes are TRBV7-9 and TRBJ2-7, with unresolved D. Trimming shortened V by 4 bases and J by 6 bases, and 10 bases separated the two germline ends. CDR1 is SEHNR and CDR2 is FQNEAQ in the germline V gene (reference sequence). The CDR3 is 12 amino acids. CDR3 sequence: CASSSEDSEQYF. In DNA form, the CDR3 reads TGTGCCAGCAGCTCAGAAGATTCCGAGCAGTACTTC.

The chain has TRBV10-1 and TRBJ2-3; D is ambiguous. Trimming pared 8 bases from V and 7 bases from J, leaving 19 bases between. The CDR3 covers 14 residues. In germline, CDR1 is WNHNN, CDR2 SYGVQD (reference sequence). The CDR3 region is CASHLSAPSNTQYF. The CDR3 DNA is TGCGCCAGCCATCTAAGTGCCCCCTCCAATACGCAGTATTTT.

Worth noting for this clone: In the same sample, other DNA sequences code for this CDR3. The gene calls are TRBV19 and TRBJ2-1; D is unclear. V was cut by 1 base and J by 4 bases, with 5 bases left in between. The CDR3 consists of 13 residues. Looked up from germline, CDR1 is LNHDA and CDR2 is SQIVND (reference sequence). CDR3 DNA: TGTGCCAGTAGTATAGGGGGATACAATGAGCAGTTCTTC. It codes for CASSIGGYNEQFF.

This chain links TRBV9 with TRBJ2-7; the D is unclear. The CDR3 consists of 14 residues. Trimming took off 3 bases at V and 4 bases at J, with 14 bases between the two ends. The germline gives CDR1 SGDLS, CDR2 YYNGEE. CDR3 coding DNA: TGTGCCAGCAGCGCGGCGTTCGGAACGTACGAGCAGTACTTC. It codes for CASSAAFGTYEQYF.

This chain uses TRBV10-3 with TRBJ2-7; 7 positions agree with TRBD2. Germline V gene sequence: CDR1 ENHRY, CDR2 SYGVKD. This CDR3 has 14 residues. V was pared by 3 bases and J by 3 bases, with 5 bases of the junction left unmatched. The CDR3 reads CAISEGLAVYEQYF. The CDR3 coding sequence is TGTGCCATCAGTGAAGGGCTAGCGGTCTACGAGCAGTACTTC.

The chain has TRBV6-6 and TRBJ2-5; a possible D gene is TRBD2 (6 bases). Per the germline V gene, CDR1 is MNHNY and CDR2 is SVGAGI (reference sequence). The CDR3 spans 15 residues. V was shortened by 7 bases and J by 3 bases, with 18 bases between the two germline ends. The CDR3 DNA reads TGTGCCAGCATTCTAAGGGACTCCGGAAAAGAGACCCAGTACTTC. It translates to CASILRDSGKETQYF.

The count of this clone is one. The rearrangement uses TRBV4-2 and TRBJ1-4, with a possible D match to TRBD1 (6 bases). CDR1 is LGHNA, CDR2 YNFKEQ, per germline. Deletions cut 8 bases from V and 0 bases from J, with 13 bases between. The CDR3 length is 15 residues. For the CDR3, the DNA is TGTGCCAGCTTCAACGGGGACACAACTAATGAAAAACTGTTTTTT. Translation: CASFNGDTTNEKLFF.

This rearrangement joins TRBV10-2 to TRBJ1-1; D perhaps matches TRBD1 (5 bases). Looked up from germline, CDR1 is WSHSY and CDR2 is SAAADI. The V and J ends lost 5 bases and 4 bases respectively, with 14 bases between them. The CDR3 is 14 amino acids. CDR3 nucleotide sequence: TGCGCCAGCAGTTACACAGGAGGTGCCACTGAAGCTTTCTTT. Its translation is CASSYTGGATEAFF.

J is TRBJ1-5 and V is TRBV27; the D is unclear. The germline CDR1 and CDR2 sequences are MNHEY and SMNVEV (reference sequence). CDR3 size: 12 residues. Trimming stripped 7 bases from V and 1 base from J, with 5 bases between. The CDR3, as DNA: TGTGCCAGCATGGGCAGCAATCAGCCCCAGCATTTT. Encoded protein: CASMGSNQPQHF.

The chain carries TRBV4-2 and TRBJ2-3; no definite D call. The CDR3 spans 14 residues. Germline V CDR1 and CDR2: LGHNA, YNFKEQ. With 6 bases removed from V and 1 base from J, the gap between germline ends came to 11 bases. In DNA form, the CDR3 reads TGTGCCAGCAGTTACACCGACGGCACAGATACGCAGTATTTT. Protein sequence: CASSYTDGTDTQYF.

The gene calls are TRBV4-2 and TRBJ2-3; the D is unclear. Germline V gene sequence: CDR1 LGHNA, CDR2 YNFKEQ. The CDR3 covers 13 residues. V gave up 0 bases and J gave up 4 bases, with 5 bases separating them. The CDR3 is CASSQDLSDTQYF. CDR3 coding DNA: TGTGCCAGCAGCCAAGATCTATCAGATACGCAGTATTTT.

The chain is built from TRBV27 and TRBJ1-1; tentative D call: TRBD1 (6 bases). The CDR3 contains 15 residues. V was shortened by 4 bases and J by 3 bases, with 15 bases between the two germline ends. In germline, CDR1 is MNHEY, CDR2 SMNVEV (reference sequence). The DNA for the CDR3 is TGTGCCAGCAGTTCCAACAGGGCGTCTGACACTGAAGCTTTCTTT. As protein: CASSSNRASDTEAFF.

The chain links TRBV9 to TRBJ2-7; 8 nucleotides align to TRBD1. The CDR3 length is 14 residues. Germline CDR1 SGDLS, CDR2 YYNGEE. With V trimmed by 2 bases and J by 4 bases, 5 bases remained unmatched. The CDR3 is CASSVGQGTYEQYF. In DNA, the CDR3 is TGTGCCAGCAGCGTTGGACAGGGTACTTACGAGCAGTACTTC.

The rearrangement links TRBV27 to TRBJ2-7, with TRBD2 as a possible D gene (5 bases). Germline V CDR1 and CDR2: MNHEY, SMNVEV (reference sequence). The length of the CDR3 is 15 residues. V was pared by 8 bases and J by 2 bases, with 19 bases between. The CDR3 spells CASRMEASYPYEQYF. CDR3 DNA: TGTGCCAGCCGAATGGAGGCTTCATACCCCTACGAGCAGTACTTC.

This CDR3 reads CASGTGTQLYEQYF. CDR3 nucleotide sequence: TGTGCCAGCGGCACCGGGACACAATTATACGAGCAGTACTTC. V and J are TRBV27 and TRBJ2-7; tentatively, D is TRBD1 (6 bases). Germline V gene sequence: CDR1 MNHEY, CDR2 SMNVEV (reference sequence). Trimming left V 8 bases short and J 4 bases short, with 18 bases between. The CDR3 is made up of 14 amino acids.

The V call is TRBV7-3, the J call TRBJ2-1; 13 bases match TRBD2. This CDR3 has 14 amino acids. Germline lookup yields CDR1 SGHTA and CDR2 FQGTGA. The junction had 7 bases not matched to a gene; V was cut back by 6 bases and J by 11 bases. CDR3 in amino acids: CASSPGLAGAQQFF. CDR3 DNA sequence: TGTGCCAGCAGTCCCGGACTAGCGGGAGCCCAGCAGTTCTTC.

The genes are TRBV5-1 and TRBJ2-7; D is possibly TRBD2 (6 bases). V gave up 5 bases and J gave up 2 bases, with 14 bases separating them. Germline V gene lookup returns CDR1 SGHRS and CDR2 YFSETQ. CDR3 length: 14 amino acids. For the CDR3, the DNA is TGCGCCAGCAGTTTCGGTAGCGGAACCTACGAGCAGTACTTC. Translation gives CASSFGSGTYEQYF.

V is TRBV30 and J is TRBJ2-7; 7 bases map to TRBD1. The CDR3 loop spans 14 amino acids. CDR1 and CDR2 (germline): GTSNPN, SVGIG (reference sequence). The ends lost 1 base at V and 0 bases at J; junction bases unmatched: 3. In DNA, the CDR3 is TGTGCCTGGAGTGCAGGGACAGCCTCCTACGAGCAGTACTTC. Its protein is CAWSAGTASYEQYF.

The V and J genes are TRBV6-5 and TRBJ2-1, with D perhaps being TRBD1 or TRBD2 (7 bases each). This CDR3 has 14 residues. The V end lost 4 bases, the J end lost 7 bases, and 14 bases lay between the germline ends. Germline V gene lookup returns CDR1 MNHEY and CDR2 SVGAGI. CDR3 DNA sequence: TGTGCCAGCAGTTCTCCAGGGGGAGGGAATGAGCAGTTCTTC. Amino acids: CASSSPGGGNEQFF.

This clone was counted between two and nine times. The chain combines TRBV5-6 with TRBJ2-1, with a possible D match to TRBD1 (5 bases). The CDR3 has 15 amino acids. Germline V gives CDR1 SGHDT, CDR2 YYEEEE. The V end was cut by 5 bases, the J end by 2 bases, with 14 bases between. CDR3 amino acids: CASSDPGIPYNEQFF. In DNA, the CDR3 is TGTGCCAGCAGTGACCCAGGGATACCCTACAATGAGCAGTTCTTC.

The CDR3 is CASLGQDNSPLHF. The CDR3 coding sequence is TGCGCCAGCTTGGGACAGGATAATTCACCCCTCCACTTT. The chain uses TRBV10-1 and TRBJ1-6, with 8 nucleotides matching TRBD1. Germline V gene lookup returns CDR1 WNHNN and CDR2 SYGVQD (reference sequence). V shed 8 bases and J 5 bases; nucleotides not matched to a gene: 2. The CDR3 contains 13 residues.